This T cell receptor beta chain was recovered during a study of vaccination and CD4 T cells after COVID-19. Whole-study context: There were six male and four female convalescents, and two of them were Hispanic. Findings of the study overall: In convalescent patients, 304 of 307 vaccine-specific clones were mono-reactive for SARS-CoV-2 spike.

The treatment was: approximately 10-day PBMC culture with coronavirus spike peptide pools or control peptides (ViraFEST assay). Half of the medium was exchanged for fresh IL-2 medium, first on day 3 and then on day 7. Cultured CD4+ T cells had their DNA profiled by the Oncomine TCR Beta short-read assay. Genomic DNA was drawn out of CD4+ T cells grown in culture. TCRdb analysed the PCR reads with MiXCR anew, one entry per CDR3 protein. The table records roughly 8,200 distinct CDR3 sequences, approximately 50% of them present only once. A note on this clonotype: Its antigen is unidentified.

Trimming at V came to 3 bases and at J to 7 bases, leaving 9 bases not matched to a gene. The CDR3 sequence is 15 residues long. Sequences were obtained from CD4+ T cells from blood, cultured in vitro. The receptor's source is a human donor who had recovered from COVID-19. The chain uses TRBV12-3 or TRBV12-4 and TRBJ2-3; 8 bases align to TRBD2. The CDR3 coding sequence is TGTGCCAGCAGTTTTTGGCGGGGGGTGGGTAATACGCAGTATTTT. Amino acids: CASSFWRGVGNTQYF.